This TCR beta chain was found in a study of CD8 T cells in ankylosing spondylitis. General study findings and limits: Existing reports had already noted some motif variants in reactive arthritis synovial fluid and blood.

Libraries for TCR beta were made by quantitative 5'-RACE with molecular barcodes. One entry per CDR3 protein results from TCRdb running MiXCR on the 5' RACE reads. The sample contains 300,000 to 350,000 distinct CDR3 sequences, around 20% of which appear only once. On this clonotype: Its antigen is currently unknown.

The CDR3 runs to 17 residues. V was cut by 0 bases and J by 2 bases, with 16 bases left in between. In germline, CDR1 is SGHRS, CDR2 YFSETQ. This clonotype originated in a female donor with ankylosing spondylitis or in good health (not recorded which). The chain joins TRBV5-1 to TRBJ2-3; weak D call: TRBD2 (6 bases). Sequencing was done on a sample of blood, either unsorted or a sorted T cell fraction (not recorded which). The CDR3 nucleotides read TGCGCCAGCAGCTTGGCCCTGGGCGGGGATCACACAGATACGCAGTATTTT. Its translation: CASSLALGGDHTDTQYF.